This T cell receptor (beta chain) was captured in a study of response to subunit inactivated influenza vaccine. Study results and limitations: Seasonal influenza vaccination, on each occasion, was suggested by the authors to recruit few new T cells.

Each CDR3 protein is one row after TCRdb ran MiXCR on the RT-PCR reads. The data show a few hundred thousand distinct CDR3 sequences, around 13% seen once. Notes on this clonotype: Antigen specificity is unknown.

The V gene's germline CDR1 is DFQATT and CDR2 SNEGSKA (reference sequence). CDR3 length: 13 amino acids. The V end lost 5 bases, the J end lost 1 base, and 9 bases lay between the germline ends. This specimen was PBMCs from blood, taken roughly 12 days after vaccination. The origin of this receptor is a man aged 50 to 60 who received an inactivated influenza vaccine. The chain carries TRBV20-1 and TRBJ2-4; D gene uncertain. The CDR3 is CSAQTRAKNIQYF. The CDR3 coding sequence is TGCAGTGCTCAGACCAGGGCCAAAAACATTCAGTACTTC.